This T cell receptor beta chain comes out of a study of T-cell reconstitution after alpha-beta-depleted transplantation in children (dated by TCRdb to the mid-2010s). Context from the whole study: Using TCR repertoire profiling, the study followed T-cell immune reconstitution in a quantitative way in children after TCRalphabeta/CD19-depleted allogeneic hematopoietic cell transplantation. Overall study outcomes, separate from this receptor: Over subsequent months, a decline in hyperexpanded clone frequencies was noted, and after one year, T-cell counts and TCRbeta diversity were mostly ascribed to newly produced T cells. In some patients, the high TCRbeta diversity seen at day 60 was put down to recipient T cells and intrathymic progenitors that had survived conditioning. The apparently early recovery of alphabetaT-cell counts about two months after transplant reportedly depended on only several hundred rapidly expanded clones that came from non-depleted graft cells.

The treatment or condition label corresponds to: allogeneic hematopoietic cell transplantation with graft depleted of TCRalphabeta T cells and CD19 B cells. TCRalphabeta/CD19-depleted allogeneic hematopoietic cell grafts were given to the transplant recipients, all of whom were children. Library construction relied on PCR. The data were produced on an Illumina HiSeq 2500. To normalize quantification of the TCRbeta repertoire, the TCR libraries were built with molecular barcoding that relied on unique molecular identifiers. TCRdb itself trimmed the public reads at Q25 with fastp, ran MiXCR and retained productive beta chains. Records with the same CDR3 protein are collapsed into one entry carrying the most frequent genes and DNA. The sample includes about 900,000 distinct CDR3 sequences, with roughly 29% observed a single time. Around 30% of the sample rests with the top ten. From the cysteine through the phenylalanine, the CDR3 covers 15 amino acids. Only the CDR3 region is kept as DNA, spanning 45 bases read in frame from base 1. Trimming costs V 3 bases and J 0 bases, and their ends lie 12 bases apart.

About this clonotype itself: Its recognized antigen is unknown. Base qualities are missing; no much larger clone stands one base away.

The sequence is built from TRBV12-3 or TRBV12-4 and TRBJ2-7; the D gene cannot be named for sure. This TCR was recovered from a boy under three years old who had a stem cell transplant for SCID, so the T cells may come from the graft donor. The sample consisted of PBMCs, mostly from graft donor cells, taken 360 days after TCRalphabeta/CD19-depleted stem cell transplant. The nucleotide sequence reads as follows: TGTGCCAGCAGTTTCTTGGGCAAAAGCTCCTACGAGCAGTACTTC. Its translation reads: CASSFLGKSSYEQYF.